One and the same sample provided the 32 T cell receptor beta chains below, sequenced in a study of cytomegalovirus exposure and HLA in healthy donors (dated by TCRdb to the late 2010s). Receptor libraries were prepared by the immunoSEQ multiplex PCR assay. For the multiplex PCR, a mixture combining 60 forward primers for TCR Vbeta segments and 13 reverse primers for TCR Jbeta segments was used. The immuneACCESS repertoire file appears here via TCRdb, limited to in-frame rearrangements. These files lack a portion of the clones; in checked studies, under half of the deficit traces to unresolved V genes, and the cause of the others is not known. The sample includes 140,000 or so clones, with about 80% observed a single time. The top ten clones comprise roughly 9.9% of the sample. The sequenced material came from PBMCs. The receptors derive from an older woman in good health and CMV-seropositive.

V and J are TRBV19 and TRBJ1-1, with 7 bases matching TRBD1. From germline, CDR1 is LNHDA and CDR2 SQIVND (reference sequence). The J segment lost 4 bases and the V segment lost 5 bases, leaving 10 bases of the junction unmatched. The CDR3 contains 15 residues. The CDR3 loop reads CASSAKHRGGTEAFF. CDR3 nucleotides: TGTGCCAGTAGTGCCAAACACAGGGGAGGCACTGAAGCTTTCTTT.

The CDR3 loop is CASSISGKGPQHF. The CDR3 region has the DNA TGTGCCAGCAGCATCAGCGGGAAGGGGCCCCAGCATTTT. The rearrangement uses TRBV6-6 and TRBJ1-5; D not resolved. The CDR3 sequence is 13 residues long. Looked up from germline, CDR1 is MNHNY and CDR2 is SVGAGI (reference sequence). Trimming took off 6 bases at V and 9 bases at J, with 15 bases between the two ends.

The rearrangement links TRBV28 to TRBJ1-4; the D is unclear. Per the germline V gene, CDR1 is MDHEN and CDR2 is SYDVKM. CDR3 length: 15 residues. The V and J ends lost 4 bases and 2 bases respectively, with 11 bases between them. Here the CDR3 reads CASSSGGSTNEKLFF. DNA of the CDR3: TGTGCCAGCAGTTCGGGCGGGAGTACTAATGAAAAACTGTTTTTT.

The genes are TRBV28 and TRBJ2-1; D is perhaps TRBD1 (6 bases). The CDR3 is 14 amino acids. V lost 6 bases to trimming and J lost 10 bases, with 19 bases between them. The germline V gene has CDR1 MDHEN and CDR2 SYDVKM. The CDR3 region is CASRQGPNFREQFF. DNA for the CDR3: TGTGCCAGCAGGCAGGGGCCTAACTTTAGGGAGCAGTTCTTC.

The rearrangement uses TRBV7-9 and TRBJ2-7, with 11 bases identical to TRBD2. The CDR3 is made up of 16 amino acids. The germline CDR1 and CDR2 sequences are SEHNR and FQNEAQ (reference sequence). J lost 6 bases, V lost 5 bases, and 12 bases had no gene match. CDR3 DNA: TGTGCCAGCAGCCTCCCGGTAGCGGGAGGGCGTGGCGAGCAGTACTTC. It is translated as CASSLPVAGGRGEQYF.

The chain is built from TRBV28 and TRBJ2-7, with D possibly TRBD1 on 6 matching bases. V was cut by 6 bases and J by 0 bases, with 12 bases left in between. Per germline, CDR1 MDHEN and CDR2 SYDVKM. The CDR3 has 14 amino acids. CDR3 nucleotide sequence: TGTGCCAGCAGCTCCGGGACACTCTCCTACGAGCAGTACTTC. Residues: CASSSGTLSYEQYF.

This rearrangement joins TRBV7-8 to TRBJ2-7, with D tentatively TRBD1 (6 bases). CDR3 length: 13 residues. The V gene's germline CDR1 is SGHVS and CDR2 FQNEAQ. V lost 4 bases to trimming and J lost 1 base, with 8 bases between them. CDR3 sequence: CASSYGQSYEQYF. The CDR3 coding sequence is TGTGCCAGCAGCTACGGACAGTCCTACGAGCAGTACTTC.

The chain links TRBV11-3 to TRBJ2-7; perhaps TRBD1 as D (5 bases). This CDR3 contains 15 residues. V lost 1 base, J lost 2 bases, and 12 bases lay in between. CDR1 SGHNT and CDR2 YENEEA come from the germline V gene. CDR3 DNA: TGTGCCAGCAGCTTAGGGCCGGACACGACCTACGAGCAGTACTTC. This codes for CASSLGPDTTYEQYF.

With respect to this clone: At one of its ends the junction is not consistent with the germline gene, which may arise from a read error. The gene calls are TRBV28 and TRBJ2-2; either TRBD1 or TRBD2 may fit D (5 bases each). This CDR3 has 15 amino acids. Germline CDR1 is MDHEN and CDR2 is SYDVKM. The DNA of the CDR3 is TGTGCCAGCAGTATATGGGGGAGGAACACCGGGGAGCTGTTTTTT. It specifies CASSIWGRNTGELFF.

This clone has more than one count but fewer than ten. V is TRBV29-1 and J is TRBJ2-5; 7 nucleotides match TRBD2. The better agreement between TRBJ2-7 and the DNA end casts doubt on the J call. The CDR3 length is 12 residues. Germline CDR1 and CDR2: SQVTM and ANQGSEA. In DNA, the CDR3 is TGCAGCGTTGAGGCTAGCGGTTACGAGCAGTACTTC. This gives the protein CSVEASGYEQYF.

The chain couples TRBV28 to TRBJ2-5; D is ambiguous. From germline, CDR1 is MDHEN and CDR2 SYDVKM. Between the trimmed V and J ends, which lost 5 bases and 4 bases, there was a span of 11 bases. The CDR3 length is 13 residues. The CDR3 reads CASSPPLGETQYF. The CDR3 bases are TGTGCCAGCAGTCCCCCACTCGGAGAGACCCAGTACTTC.

CDR3 loop: CASSLAGVIIFGEQFF. Written as DNA, the CDR3 is TGTGCCAGCAGCTTAGCCGGGGTGATCATTTTCGGTGAGCAGTTCTTC. The chain uses TRBV13 and TRBJ2-1, with D possibly matching TRBD2 (5 bases). Germline V gene data show CDR1 as PRHDT and CDR2 as FYEKMQ (reference sequence). V lost 1 base, J lost 9 bases, and 19 bases lay in between. This CDR3 has 16 amino acids. The full variable domain, in which reference TRBV13 and TRBJ2-1 provide the parts outside the CDR3, is AAGVIQSPRHLIKEKRETATLKCYPIPRHDTVYWYQQGPGQDPQFLISFYEKMQSDKGSIPDRFSAQQFSDYHSELNMSSLELGDSALYFCASSLAGVIIFGEQFFGPGTRLTVL.

J is TRBJ2-7 and V is TRBV10-3; 12 nucleotides agree with TRBD1. The CDR3 loop spans 13 amino acids. V lost 8 bases, J lost 5 bases, and 4 bases stayed unmatched. The V gene's germline CDR1 is ENHRY and CDR2 SYGVKD. This CDR3 is CAIGGTGGDEQYF. CDR3 nucleotide sequence: TGTGCCATCGGCGGGACAGGGGGCGACGAGCAGTACTTC.

V and J are TRBV10-1 and TRBJ1-2; weak D call: TRBD1 (5 bases). V was cut by 8 bases and J by 8 bases, with 21 bases left in between. Germline assignment: CDR1 WNHNN and CDR2 SYGVQD (reference sequence). The CDR3 spans 14 residues. The CDR3 is CASGRIAGSRGYTF. Written as DNA, the CDR3 is TGCGCCAGCGGTCGTATAGCAGGGTCAAGAGGCTACACCTTC.

The chain has TRBV28 and TRBJ1-5; 7 nucleotides align to TRBD1. The ends lost 5 bases at V and 5 bases at J; junction bases unmatched: 0. CDR1 is MDHEN and CDR2 is SYDVKM in the germline V gene. The CDR3 is 12 residues long. The CDR3 sequence is CASSGTDQPQHF. The DNA of the CDR3 is TGTGCCAGCAGTGGGACAGATCAGCCCCAGCATTTT.

CDR3 amino acids: CASRGQGGDSNQPQHF. In nucleotides, the CDR3 is TGTGCCAGTAGAGGGCAGGGGGGCGATAGCAATCAGCCCCAGCATTTT. The J gene is TRBJ1-5, the V gene TRBV19; 7 bases map to TRBD1. Germline V lookup: CDR1 LNHDA, CDR2 SQIVND (reference sequence). This CDR3 contains 16 residues. J lost 0 bases, V lost 6 bases, and 8 bases had no gene match.

A single count supports this clone. J is TRBJ1-1 and V is TRBV19; perhaps TRBD1 as D (5 bases). CDR1 is LNHDA and CDR2 is SQIVND in the germline V gene (reference sequence). V was trimmed by 4 bases and J by 4 bases, leaving 19 bases between them. This CDR3 spans 16 amino acids. CDR3 amino acids: CASSKVVSGGGTEAFF. CDR3 DNA sequence: TGTGCCAGTAGTAAGGTGGTTTCGGGGGGTGGCACTGAAGCTTTCTTT.

This chain joins TRBV7-3 and TRBJ2-6; D is ambiguous. Trimming removed 5 bases from V and 0 bases from J, with 8 bases in between. The CDR3 has 15 residues. Germline V gene sequence: CDR1 SGHTA, CDR2 FQGTGA. The CDR3 nucleotides are TGTGCCAGCAGCGAACAGAGCTCTGGGGCCAACGTCCTGACTTTC. It specifies CASSEQSSGANVLTF.

The chain combines TRBV18 with TRBJ2-2; no clear D. V was pared by 3 bases and J by 7 bases, with 9 bases between. Looked up from germline, CDR1 is KGHSH and CDR2 is LQKENI. The CDR3 extends over 13 amino acids. CDR3 amino acids: CASSPLGDGELFF. The CDR3, as DNA: TGTGCCAGCTCACCCCTAGGCGACGGGGAGCTGTTTTTT.

The J gene is TRBJ1-1, the V gene TRBV10-1, with D perhaps matching TRBD1 (6 bases). The germline V gene encodes CDR1 WNHNN and CDR2 SYGVQD (reference sequence). Trimming removed 7 bases at V and 2 bases at J, with 20 bases between. This CDR3 region has 16 residues. CDR3 sequence: CASTLPGDPSNTEAFF. The CDR3 coding sequence is TGCGCCAGCACCCTCCCAGGGGACCCATCAAACACTGAAGCTTTCTTT.

This chain's CDR3 is CASSSQETQYF. CDR3 coding DNA: TGTGCCAGCAGCTCGCAAGAGACCCAGTACTTC. V and J are TRBV11-3 and TRBJ2-5; D call uncertain. The CDR3 has 11 amino acids. V dropped 4 bases and J dropped 2 bases, with 2 bases sitting between them. Germline CDR1 is SGHNT and CDR2 is YENEEA.

V gene TRBV7-9 combines with J gene TRBJ2-3, with unresolved D. The CDR3 runs 12 residues. Looked up from germline, CDR1 is SEHNR and CDR2 is FQNEAQ (reference sequence). V lost 0 bases and J lost 4, with 2 bases in between. The chain's CDR3 is CASSLAADTQYF. The CDR3 bases are TGTGCCAGCAGCTTAGCCGCAGATACGCAGTATTTT.

The chain recombines TRBV29-1 with TRBJ1-2, with 9 positions matching TRBD1. V shed 7 bases and J 4 bases; nucleotides not matched to a gene: 10. The CDR3 is 14 residues long. In germline, CDR1 is SQVTM, CDR2 ANQGSEA. CDR3 in amino acids: CSAQRDRDIYGYTF. DNA for the CDR3: TGCAGCGCACAGCGGGACAGGGATATCTATGGCTACACCTTC.

This clone was seen more than once but under ten times. This sequence joins TRBV7-9 and TRBJ1-1; 12 bases fit TRBD1. With V trimmed by 5 bases and J by 3 bases, 7 bases remained unmatched. The length of the CDR3 is 16 residues. The germline CDR1 and CDR2 sequences are SEHNR and FQNEAQ (reference sequence). CDR3 nucleotide sequence: TGTGCCAGCAGCCAGGGACAGGGGGCAAGGTACACTGAAGCTTTCTTT. Translated, it gives CASSQGQGARYTEAFF. The whole variable domain, filled in from reference TRBV7-9 and TRBJ1-1, reads DTGVSQNPRHKITKRGQNVTFRCDPISEHNRLYWYRQTLGQGPEFLTYFQNEAQLEKSRLLSDRFSAERPKGSFSTLEIQRTEQGDSAMYLCASSQGQGARYTEAFFGQGTRLTVV.

The chain recombines TRBV9 with TRBJ2-5; D is perhaps TRBD1 (5 bases). The CDR3 spans 15 residues. V was trimmed by 0 bases and J by 1 base, leaving 10 bases between them. Germline CDR1 reads SGDLS; CDR2 reads YYNGEE. The CDR3, as DNA: TGTGCCAGCAGCGTAGGGGGCGCTCTCCAAGAGACCCAGTACTTC. Its protein product is CASSVGGALQETQYF.

This chain uses TRBV5-1 with TRBJ2-4; 7 positions match TRBD2. Germline V lookup: CDR1 SGHRS, CDR2 YFSETQ. CDR3 length equals 13 residues. J was trimmed by 7 bases and V by 5 bases; bases with no gene match: 6. The CDR3 reads CASSRGGENIQYF. As DNA, the CDR3 is TGCGCCAGCAGTCGTGGGGGGGAGAACATTCAGTACTTC.

The chain recombines TRBV4-3 with TRBJ2-5; D remains ambiguous. This CDR3 comprises 15 residues. Germline V gives CDR1 LGHNA, CDR2 YSLEER. With 0 bases removed from V and 5 bases from J, the gap between germline ends came to 13 bases. CDR3 in amino acids: CASSQDSLTAETQYF. Here the CDR3 DNA reads TGCGCCAGCAGCCAAGATTCTCTGACTGCGGAGACCCAGTACTTC.

J is TRBJ2-3 and V is TRBV6-6; no definite D call. The CDR3 is 12 amino acids. Trimming removed 0 bases from V and 4 bases from J, with 2 bases in between. Per the germline V gene, CDR1 is MNHNY and CDR2 is SVGAGI (reference sequence). Here the CDR3 DNA reads TGTGCCAGCAGTTACTCCTCAGATACGCAGTATTTT. Translated: CASSYSSDTQYF.

This sequence joins TRBV28 and TRBJ1-4; TRBD1 matches 7 bases. In germline, CDR1 is MDHEN, CDR2 SYDVKM. This CDR3 region has 19 residues. Germline trimming cut 5 bases from V and 0 bases from J; bases unmatched to any gene: 15. The CDR3 bases are TGTGCCAGCAGTGGTTGGGGTGGACAGGCCCATGCAACTAATGAAAAACTGTTTTTT. Translating it yields CASSGWGGQAHATNEKLFF.

The rearrangement links TRBV2 to TRBJ2-1; TRBD2 matches 9 bases. The CDR3 length is 15 residues. Per germline, CDR1 SNHLY and CDR2 FYNNEI. The V gene end was trimmed by 10 bases and the J gene end by 7 bases; junction bases not matched to a gene: 14. CDR3: CATLPSSGRKNEQFF. The CDR3 region has the DNA TGTGCCACCCTCCCCAGTAGCGGGAGAAAAAATGAGCAGTTCTTC.

The rearrangement links TRBV19 to TRBJ2-3; D is unclear. Deletions cut 5 bases from V and 0 bases from J, with 9 bases between. Per germline, CDR1 LNHDA and CDR2 SQIVND (reference sequence). The CDR3 contains 14 residues. The CDR3 nucleotides read TGTGCCAGTAGTGACACCTCTAGCACAGATACGCAGTATTTT. Translating gives CASSDTSSTDTQYF.

This rearrangement joins TRBV30 to TRBJ2-7; TRBD1 matches 9 bases. Looked up from germline, CDR1 is GTSNPN and CDR2 is SVGIG (reference sequence). J was trimmed by 1 base and V by 8 bases; bases with no gene match: 3. The length of the CDR3 is 12 residues. This CDR3 is CAHGQGSYEQYF. CDR3 bases: TGTGCCCACGGACAGGGGTCCTACGAGCAGTACTTC.